A selection of T cell receptor beta chains follows, all from one sample in a study of blood T cell repertoires in COVID-19. This table comes from immunoSEQ multiplex PCR, and its TCRdb copy is limited to in-frame clones, with some not included. Of 210,000 or so clones listed, more than 70% are singletons. Sequenced input: peripheral blood. The receptors derive from a woman over 75 with active or convalescent COVID-19. Each CDR3 is given with its conserved first and last residue.

TRBV7-6	TRBJ1-2	CASSLAEGQGYGYTF
TRBV18	TRBJ2-7	CASSPGASGAYEQYF
TRBV5-1	TRBJ2-2	CASSLAGGIGRTGELFF
TRBV2	TRBJ2-7	CASSDRTNRGQYF
TRBV19	TRBJ2-1	CASSYPGTPYNEQFF
TRBV6-5	TRBJ1-4	CASSQQGVGEKLFF
TRBV5-1	TRBJ2-7	CASSLGAGVFYEQYF
TRBV4-3	TRBJ1-2	CASSPALNSGDRGYTF
TRBV5-1	TRBJ1-1	CASSRGAGNTEAFF
TRBV9	TRBJ2-3	CASSGRTSGGRNTQYF
TRBV6-5	TRBJ2-7	CASTPPSSYEQYF
TRBV3-1/TRBV3-2	TRBJ2-1	CASSQDPGTSGPQPGEQFF
TRBV11-2	TRBJ1-1	CASSSNRGPSLTNTEAFF
TRBV9	TRBJ2-2	CASSISGQNTGELFF
TRBV5-1	TRBJ2-5	CASSSGTSGGRVQETQYF
TRBV5-1	TRBJ2-3	CASSYLPGTSGTDTQYF
TRBV6-5	TRBJ1-1	CASRPKRDSNQAFF
TRBV20-1	TRBJ1-4	CSGGGNEKLFF
TRBV27	TRBJ1-5	CASGLNQPQHF
TRBV6-2/TRBV6-3	TRBJ2-7	CASSYGLAAFYEQYF
TRBV7-8	TRBJ2-7	CASSPGYYEQYF
TRBV7-2	TRBJ2-5	CASSISRDQETQYF
TRBV3-1/TRBV3-2	TRBJ2-2	CASTPGGTTGELFF
TRBV9	TRBJ1-1	CASSVDRANTEAFF
TRBV6-2/TRBV6-3	TRBJ1-5	CASSLTGADQPQHF
TRBV6-5	TRBJ1-5	CASSYLPRSGQPQHF
TRBV4-3	TRBJ1-2	CASSRVVDASRHGYTF
TRBV28	TRBJ1-1	CASSPGTSNTEAFF
TRBV10-3	TRBJ1-5	CAISEGGTGREQPQHF
TRBV27	TRBJ1-1	CASSSTLQGHTEAFF
TRBV5-1	TRBJ2-1	CASSLEPSEGHNEQFF
TRBV12-3/TRBV12-4	TRBJ1-1	CASSLDGNTEAFF
TRBV5-1	TRBJ1-5	CASSLGPTGSVNQPQHF
TRBV12-3/TRBV12-4	TRBJ1-2	CASRGRNDYGYTF
TRBV7-2	TRBJ1-3	CASSPMGIGNTIYF
TRBV27	TRBJ1-6	CASSLFPQGAIYNSPLHF
TRBV19	TRBJ1-2	CASSSLYPTGYGYTF
TRBV9	TRBJ1-5	CASSDGQGNQPQHF
TRBV5-4	TRBJ2-1	CASSLTSGGAGEQFF
TRBV9	TRBJ1-2	CASSPLGQGIYGYTF